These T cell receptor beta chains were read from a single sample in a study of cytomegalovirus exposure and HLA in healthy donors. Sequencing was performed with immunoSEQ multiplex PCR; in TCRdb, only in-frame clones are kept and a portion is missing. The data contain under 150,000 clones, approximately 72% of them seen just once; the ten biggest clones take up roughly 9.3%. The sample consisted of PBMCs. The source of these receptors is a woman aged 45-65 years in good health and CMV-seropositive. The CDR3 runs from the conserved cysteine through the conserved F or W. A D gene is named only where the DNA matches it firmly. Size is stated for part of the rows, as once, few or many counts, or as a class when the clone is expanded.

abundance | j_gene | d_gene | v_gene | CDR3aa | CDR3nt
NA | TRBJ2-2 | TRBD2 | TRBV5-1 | CATSIAGANTGELFF | TGCGCCACTTCTATAGCGGGCGCGAACACCGGGGAGCTGTTTTTT
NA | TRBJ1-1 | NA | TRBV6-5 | CASSRGFTEAFF | TGTGCCAGCAGCAGGGGATTCACTGAAGCTTTCTTT
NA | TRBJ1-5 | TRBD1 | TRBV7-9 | CASSSGGWDQPQHF | TGTGCCAGCAGCTCAGGGGGCTGGGATCAGCCCCAGCATTTT
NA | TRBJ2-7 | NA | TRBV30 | CAWSRLPSSYEQYF | TGTGCCTGGAGTCGGCTCCCTAGCTCCTACGAGCAGTACTTC
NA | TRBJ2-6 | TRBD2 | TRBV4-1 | CASSQERSGKRSGANVLTF | TGCGCCAGCAGCCAAGAACGTAGCGGGAAAAGATCTGGGGCCAACGTCCTGACTTTC
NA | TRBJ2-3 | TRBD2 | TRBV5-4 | CASSRPIAGGPTDTQYF | TGTGCCAGCAGCCGACCGATAGCGGGGGGGCCCACAGATACGCAGTATTTT
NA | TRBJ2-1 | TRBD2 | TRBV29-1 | CSSRAGVYNEQFF | TGCAGCAGTCGAGCGGGAGTGTACAATGAGCAGTTCTTC
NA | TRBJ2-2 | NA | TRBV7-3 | CASSFAGSNTGELFF | TGTGCCAGCAGCTTCGCAGGATCGAACACCGGGGAGCTGTTTTTT
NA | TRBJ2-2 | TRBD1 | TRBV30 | CAWSVLGTGLTGELFF | TGTGCCTGGAGTGTACTCGGGACAGGCCTCACCGGGGAGCTGTTTTTT
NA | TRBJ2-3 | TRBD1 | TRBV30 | CAWSVGQVGYDTQYF | TGTGCCTGGAGTGTTGGACAGGTCGGTTATGATACGCAGTATTTT
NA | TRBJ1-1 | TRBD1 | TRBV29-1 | CSAGGDEAFF | TGCAGCGCAGGGGGCGATGAAGCTTTCTTT
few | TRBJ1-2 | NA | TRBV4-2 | CASSRRGDGYTF | TGTGCCAGCAGCCGCCGCGGGGACGGCTACACCTTC